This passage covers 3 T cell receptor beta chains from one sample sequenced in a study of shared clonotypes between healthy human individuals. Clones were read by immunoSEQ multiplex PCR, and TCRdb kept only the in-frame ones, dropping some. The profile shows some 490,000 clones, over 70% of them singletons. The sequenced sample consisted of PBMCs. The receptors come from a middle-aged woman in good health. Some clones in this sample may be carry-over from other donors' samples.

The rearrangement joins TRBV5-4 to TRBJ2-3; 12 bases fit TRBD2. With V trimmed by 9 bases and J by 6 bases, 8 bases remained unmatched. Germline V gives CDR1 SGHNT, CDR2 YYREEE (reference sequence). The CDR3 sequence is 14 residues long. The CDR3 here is CATMGLAGLDTQYF. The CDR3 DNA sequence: TGTGCCACCATGGGACTAGCGGGCTTGGATACGCAGTATTTT.

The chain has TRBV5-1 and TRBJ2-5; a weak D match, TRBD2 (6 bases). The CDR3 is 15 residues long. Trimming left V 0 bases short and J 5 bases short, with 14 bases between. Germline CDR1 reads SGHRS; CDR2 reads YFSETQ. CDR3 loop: CASSLGRRAWETQYF. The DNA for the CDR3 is TGCGCCAGCAGCTTGGGTCGGAGGGCCTGGGAGACCCAGTACTTC.

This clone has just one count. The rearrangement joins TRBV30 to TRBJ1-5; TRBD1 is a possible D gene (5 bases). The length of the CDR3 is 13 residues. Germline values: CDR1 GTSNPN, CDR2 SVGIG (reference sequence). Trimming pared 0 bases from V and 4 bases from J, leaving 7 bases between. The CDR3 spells CAWSVGPNQPQHF. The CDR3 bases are TGTGCCTGGAGTGTGGGGCCGAATCAGCCCCAGCATTTT.